The 15 T cell receptor beta chains in this list originate from one sample, sequenced in a study of blood T cells in healthy people across ages. Through a sample-barcoded 5' primer and a J-beta primer mix, a second PCR was run for about 6 to 11 cycles. TCRdb independently ran MiXCR on the 5' RACE reads; one entry per CDR3 protein. The data contain more than 500,000 distinct CDR3 sequences, about a quarter of them singletons. Another study also made use of these data, one on T cells of mothers and their children.

The sequencing input was blood. The receptors shown here come from a boy aged 2 to 10 in good health.

V usage is TRBV9 and J usage is TRBJ2-1; 15 positions match TRBD2. The CDR3 is 17 residues long. V was clipped by 2 bases and J by 5 bases; unmatched bases: 5. Germline CDR1 SGDLS, CDR2 YYNGEE. CDR3 sequence (DNA): TGTGCCAGCAGCGTTGGGACTAGCGGGGGGAGCCACAATGAGCAGTTCTTC. This encodes CASSVGTSGGSHNEQFF. The full variable domain, its missing parts supplied by reference TRBV9 and TRBJ2-1, is DSGVTQTPKHLITATGQRVTLRCSPRSGDLSVYWYQQSLDQGLQFLIQYYNGEERAKGNILERFSAQQFPDLHSELNLSSLELGDSALYFCASSVGTSGGSHNEQFFGPGTRLTVL.

Here the CDR3 reads CSASDAAYGTGEYGYTF. DNA for the CDR3: TGCAGTGCTAGCGATGCGGCCTACGGGACAGGCGAATATGGCTACACCTTC. The chain joins TRBV20-1 to TRBJ1-2; 8 bases are shared with TRBD1. This CDR3 comprises 17 residues. V lost 3 bases, J lost 5 bases, and 17 bases stayed unmatched. Germline CDR1 reads DFQATT; CDR2 reads SNEGSKA (reference sequence).

There are a few counts of this clonotype. This chain uses TRBV4-1 with TRBJ2-7; D gene ambiguous. The CDR3 is made up of 16 amino acids. V lost 0 bases to trimming and J lost 1 base, with 13 bases between them. The germline gives CDR1 MGHRA, CDR2 YSYEKL. The CDR3 spells CASSQDRFEGSYEQYF. CDR3 coding DNA: TGCGCCAGCAGCCAAGATAGGTTTGAAGGGTCCTACGAGCAGTACTTC.

The chain is built from TRBV7-2 and TRBJ1-2; weak D call: TRBD1 (5 bases). CDR1 and CDR2 (germline): SGHTA, FQGNSA. V was shortened by 4 bases and J by 6 bases, with 18 bases between the two germline ends. This CDR3 spans 15 amino acids. The CDR3 DNA reads as TGTGCCAGCAGCTCGCCAGGGCGTAAGGTCCATGGCTACACCTTC. Translated: CASSSPGRKVHGYTF.

This chain joins TRBV7-6 and TRBJ1-6; TRBD1 is a possible D gene (5 bases). Trimming left V 5 bases short and J 7 bases short, with 18 bases between. This CDR3 is 16 amino acids long. CDR1 and CDR2 from the germline V gene are SGHVS and FNYEAQ. CDR3: CASSPVRRGPNSPLHF. CDR3 nucleotide sequence: TGTGCCAGCAGCCCCGTTCGCCGGGGCCCAAATTCACCCCTCCACTTT.

This clonotype was observed a single time. The chain links TRBV4-1 to TRBJ2-5, with unresolved D. The end of the DNA aligns better with TRBJ2-7, so the J call may be wrong. CDR3 length: 15 amino acids. CDR1 is MGHRA, CDR2 YSYEKL, per germline. The CDR3 region has the DNA TGCGCCAGCAGCCAAGTCCATGAATCCACCTACGAGCAGTACTTC. The encoded protein is CASSQVHESTYEQYF.

The chain is built from TRBV9 and TRBJ2-1, with 9 bases that match TRBD2. CDR1 and CDR2 (germline): SGDLS, YYNGEE. The CDR3 loop spans 17 amino acids. V trimming: 0 bases; J trimming: 5 bases; junction bases outside the gene matches: 9. The CDR3 nucleotides read TGTGCCAGCAGCGTAGATCCTAGCGGGACGGTGAACAATGAGCAGTTCTTC. It specifies CASSVDPSGTVNNEQFF.

This clonotype has more than one count but fewer than ten. This chain links TRBV12-3 or TRBV12-4 with TRBJ1-1; D gene ambiguous. Between the trimmed V and J ends, which lost 1 base and 3 bases, there was a span of 9 bases. CDR3 length: 14 residues. For the CDR3, the DNA is TGTGCCAGCAGTTTAGTGTGGCAGCACACTGAAGCTTTCTTT. It is translated as CASSLVWQHTEAFF.

The chain links TRBV20-1 to TRBJ2-3; 10 nucleotides line up with TRBD2. V was clipped by 5 bases and J by 2 bases; unmatched bases: 10. The CDR3 sequence is 16 residues long. Looked up from germline, CDR1 is DFQATT and CDR2 is SNEGSKA (reference sequence). The CDR3: CSAVKLAGRATDTQYF. Here the CDR3 DNA reads TGCAGTGCTGTCAAACTAGCGGGAAGGGCCACAGATACGCAGTATTTT.

This clonotype was seen more than once but under ten times. Its ends do not fully match the called genes, so a read error is possible. The chain is built from TRBV9 and TRBJ2-5; no firm D call. The germline gives CDR1 SGDLS, CDR2 YYNGEE. This CDR3 is 14 amino acids long. The CDR3 reads CVSSVVATQETQYF. The CDR3 DNA reads TGTGTCAGCAGCGTAGTTGCGACTCAAGAGACCCAGTACTTC.

The chain is built from TRBV19 and TRBJ1-6; 10 bases map to TRBD1. In germline, CDR1 is LNHDA, CDR2 SQIVND (reference sequence). The CDR3 is 15 amino acids. V shed 4 bases, J shed 9 bases, and the junction held 6 bases outside the gene matches. The CDR3 DNA reads as TGTGCCAGTAGTAAGCGACAGGGGGCTGGTTCACCCCTCCACTTT. As protein: CASSKRQGAGSPLHF.

The sample holds a few counts of this clonotype. The chain recombines TRBV27 with TRBJ2-3; no clear D. Germline-derived CDR1 and CDR2 are MNHEY and SMNVEV (reference sequence). The CDR3 spans 14 residues. Trimming removed 3 bases from V and 3 bases from J, with 10 bases in between. This chain's CDR3 is CASSLRQKTDTQYF. Written as DNA, the CDR3 is TGTGCCAGCAGTTTGCGTCAGAAAACAGATACGCAGTATTTT.

The V call is TRBV12-3 or TRBV12-4, the J call TRBJ2-7; unclear D gene. The CDR3 is made up of 14 amino acids. V lost 10 bases and J lost 0, with 16 bases in between. The DNA for the CDR3 is TGTGCCACCTCACCGGGTCCAAGCTCCTACGAGCAGTACTTC. Amino acids: CATSPGPSSYEQYF.

V and J are TRBV25-1 and TRBJ1-1, with a possible D match to TRBD1 (6 bases). The V end lost 6 bases, the J end lost 4 bases, and 15 bases lay between the germline ends. From germline, CDR1 is MGHDK and CDR2 SYGVNS. This CDR3 has 14 amino acids. The CDR3 loop is CASRPLRGPTEAFF. The DNA of the CDR3 is TGTGCCAGCAGGCCGCTTCGGGGGCCCACTGAAGCTTTCTTT.

V is TRBV20-1 and J is TRBJ1-4; possible D gene TRBD1, 6 bases. Per the germline V gene, CDR1 is DFQATT and CDR2 is SNEGSKA (reference sequence). Deletions cut 5 bases from V and 5 bases from J, with 9 bases between. There are 12 residues in the CDR3. CDR3 in amino acids: CSARTANEKLFF. In nucleotides, the CDR3 is TGCAGTGCTCGGACAGCAAATGAAAAACTGTTTTTT.